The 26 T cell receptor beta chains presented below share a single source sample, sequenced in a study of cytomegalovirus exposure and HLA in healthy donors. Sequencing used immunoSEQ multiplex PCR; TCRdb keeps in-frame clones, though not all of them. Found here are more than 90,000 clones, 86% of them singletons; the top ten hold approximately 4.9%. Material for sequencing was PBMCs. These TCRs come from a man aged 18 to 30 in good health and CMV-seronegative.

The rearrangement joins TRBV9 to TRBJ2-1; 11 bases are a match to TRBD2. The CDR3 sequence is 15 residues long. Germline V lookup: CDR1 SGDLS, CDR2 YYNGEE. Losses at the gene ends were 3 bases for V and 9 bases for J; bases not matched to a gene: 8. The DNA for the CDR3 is TGTGCCAGCAGCGGTAGCGGGGGGGTTCCCGGTGAGCAGTTCTTC. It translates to CASSGSGGVPGEQFF.

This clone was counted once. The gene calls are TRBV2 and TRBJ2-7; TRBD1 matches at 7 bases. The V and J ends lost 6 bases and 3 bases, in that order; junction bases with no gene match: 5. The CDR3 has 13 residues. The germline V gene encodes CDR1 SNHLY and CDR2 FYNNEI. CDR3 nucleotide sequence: TGTGCCAGCAGACCCAACAGGGGCTACGAGCAGTACTTC. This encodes CASRPNRGYEQYF.

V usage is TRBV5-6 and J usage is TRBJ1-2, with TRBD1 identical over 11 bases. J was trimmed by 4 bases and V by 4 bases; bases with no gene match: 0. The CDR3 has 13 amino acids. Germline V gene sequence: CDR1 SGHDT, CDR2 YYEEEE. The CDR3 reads CASSGTGGYGYTF. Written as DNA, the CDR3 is TGTGCCAGCAGCGGGACAGGGGGCTATGGCTACACCTTC.

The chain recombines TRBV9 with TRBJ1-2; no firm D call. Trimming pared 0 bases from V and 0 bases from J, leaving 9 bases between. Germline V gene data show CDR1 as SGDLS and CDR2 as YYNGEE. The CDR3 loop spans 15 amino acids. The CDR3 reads CASSVEPGTNYGYTF. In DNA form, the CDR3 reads TGTGCCAGCAGCGTAGAACCGGGAACTAACTATGGCTACACCTTC.

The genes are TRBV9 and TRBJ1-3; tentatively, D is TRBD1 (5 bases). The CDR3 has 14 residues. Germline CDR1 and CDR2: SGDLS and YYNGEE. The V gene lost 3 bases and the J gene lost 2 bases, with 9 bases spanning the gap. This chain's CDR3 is CASSGQIAGNTIYF. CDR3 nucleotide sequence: TGTGCCAGCAGCGGACAGATAGCTGGAAACACCATATATTTT.

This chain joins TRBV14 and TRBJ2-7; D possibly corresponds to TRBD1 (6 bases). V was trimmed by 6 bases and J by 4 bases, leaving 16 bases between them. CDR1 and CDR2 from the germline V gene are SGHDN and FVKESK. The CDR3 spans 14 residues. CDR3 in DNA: TGTGCCAGCAGTCTTGCCGGGACAACTTACGAGCAGTACTTC. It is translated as CASSLAGTTYEQYF.

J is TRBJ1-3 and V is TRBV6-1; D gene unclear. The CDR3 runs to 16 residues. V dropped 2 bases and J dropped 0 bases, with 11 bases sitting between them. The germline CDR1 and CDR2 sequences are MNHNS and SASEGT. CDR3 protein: CASSEPAAYSGNTIYF. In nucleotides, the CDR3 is TGTGCCAGCAGTGAACCGGCGGCATACTCTGGAAACACCATATATTTT.

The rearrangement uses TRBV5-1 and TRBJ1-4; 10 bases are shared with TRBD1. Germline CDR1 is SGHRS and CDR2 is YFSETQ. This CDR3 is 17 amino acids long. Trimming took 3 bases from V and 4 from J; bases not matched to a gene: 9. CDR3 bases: TGCGCCAGCAGCTCGACGACAGGGGGCAAGTTTAATGAAAAACTGTTTTTT. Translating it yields CASSSTTGGKFNEKLFF. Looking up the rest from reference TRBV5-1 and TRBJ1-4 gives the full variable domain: KAGVTQTPRYLIKTRGQQVTLSCSPISGHRSVSWYQQTPGQGLQFLFEYFSETQRNKGNFPGRFSGRQFSNSRSEMNVSTLELGDSALYLCASSSTTGGKFNEKLFFGSGTQLSVL.

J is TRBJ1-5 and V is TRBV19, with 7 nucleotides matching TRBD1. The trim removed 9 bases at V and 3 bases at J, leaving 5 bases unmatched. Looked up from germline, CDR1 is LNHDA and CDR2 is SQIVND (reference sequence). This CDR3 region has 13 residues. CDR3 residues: CASATGLNQPQHF. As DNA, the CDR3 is TGTGCCAGCGCGACAGGGCTCAATCAGCCCCAGCATTTT.

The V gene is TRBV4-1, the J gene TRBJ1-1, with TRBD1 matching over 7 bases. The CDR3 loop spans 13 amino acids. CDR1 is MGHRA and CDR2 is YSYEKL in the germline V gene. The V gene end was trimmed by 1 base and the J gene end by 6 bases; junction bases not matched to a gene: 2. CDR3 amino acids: CASSQGDSPEAFF. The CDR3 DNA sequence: TGCGCCAGCAGCCAAGGGGACAGCCCTGAAGCTTTCTTT.

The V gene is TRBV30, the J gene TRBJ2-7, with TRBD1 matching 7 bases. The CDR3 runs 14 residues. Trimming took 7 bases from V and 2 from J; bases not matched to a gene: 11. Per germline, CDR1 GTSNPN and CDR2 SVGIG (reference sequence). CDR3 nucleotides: TGTGCCTCCCGCCCGACAGGGCCTACCTACGAGCAGTACTTC. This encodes CASRPTGPTYEQYF. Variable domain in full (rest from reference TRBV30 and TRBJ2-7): SQTIHQWPATLVQPVGSPLSLECTVEGTSNPNLYWYRQAAGRGLQLLFYSVGIGQISSEVPQNLSASRPQDRQFILSSKKLLLSDSGFYLCASRPTGPTYEQYFGPGTRLTVT.

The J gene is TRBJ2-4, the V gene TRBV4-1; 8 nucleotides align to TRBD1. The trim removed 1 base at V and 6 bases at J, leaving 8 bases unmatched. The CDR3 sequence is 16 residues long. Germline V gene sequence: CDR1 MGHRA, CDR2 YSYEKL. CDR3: CASSQGQGAGGNIQYF. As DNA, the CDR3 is TGCGCCAGCAGCCAAGGGCAGGGGGCTGGGGGAAACATTCAGTACTTC.

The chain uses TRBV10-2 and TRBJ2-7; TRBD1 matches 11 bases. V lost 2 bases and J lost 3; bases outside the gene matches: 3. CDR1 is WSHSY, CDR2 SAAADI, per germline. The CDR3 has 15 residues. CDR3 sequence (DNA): TGCGCCAGCAGTGAGGATGGGACAGGGGGCTACGAGCAGTACTTC. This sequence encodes CASSEDGTGGYEQYF.

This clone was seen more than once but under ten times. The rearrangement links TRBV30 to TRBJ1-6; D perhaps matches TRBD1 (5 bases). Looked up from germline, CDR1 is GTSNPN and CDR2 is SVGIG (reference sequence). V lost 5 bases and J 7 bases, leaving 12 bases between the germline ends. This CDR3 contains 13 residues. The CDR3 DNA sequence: TGTGCCTGGGTAAAACAGGAAAATTCACCCCTCCACTTT. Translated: CAWVKQENSPLHF.

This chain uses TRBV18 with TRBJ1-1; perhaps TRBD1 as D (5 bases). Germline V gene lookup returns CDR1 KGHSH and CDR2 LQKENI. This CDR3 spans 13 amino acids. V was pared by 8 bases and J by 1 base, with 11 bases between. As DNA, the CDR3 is TGTGCCAGCGACGTAACAGGGAACACTGAAGCTTTCTTT. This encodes CASDVTGNTEAFF.

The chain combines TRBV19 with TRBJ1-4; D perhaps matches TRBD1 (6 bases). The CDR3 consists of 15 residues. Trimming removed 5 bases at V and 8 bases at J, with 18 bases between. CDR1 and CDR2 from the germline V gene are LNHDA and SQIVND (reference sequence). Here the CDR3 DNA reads TGTGCCAGTAGTCATGGGGGGGCAGTTGTCGAAAAACTGTTTTTT. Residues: CASSHGGAVVEKLFF.

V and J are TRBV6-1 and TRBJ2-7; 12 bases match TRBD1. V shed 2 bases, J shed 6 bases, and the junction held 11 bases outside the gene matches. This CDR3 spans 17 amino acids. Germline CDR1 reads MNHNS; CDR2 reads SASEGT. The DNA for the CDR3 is TGTGCCAGCAGTGAACGGGGACAGGGGGCATTTTTCTCCGAGCAGTACTTC. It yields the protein CASSERGQGAFFSEQYF.

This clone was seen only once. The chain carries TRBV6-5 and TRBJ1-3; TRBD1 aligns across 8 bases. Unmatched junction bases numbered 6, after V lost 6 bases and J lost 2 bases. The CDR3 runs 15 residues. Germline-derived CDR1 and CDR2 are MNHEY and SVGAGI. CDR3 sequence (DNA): TGTGCCAGCAGAACACAGGGGGAGGCTGGAAACACCATATATTTT. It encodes CASRTQGEAGNTIYF.

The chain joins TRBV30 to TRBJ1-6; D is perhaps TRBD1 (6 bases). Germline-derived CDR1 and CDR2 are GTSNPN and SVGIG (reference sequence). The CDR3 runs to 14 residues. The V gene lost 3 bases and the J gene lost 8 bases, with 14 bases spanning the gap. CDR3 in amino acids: CAWRLRGSDSPLHF. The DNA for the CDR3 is TGTGCCTGGAGACTCAGGGGTTCGGATTCACCCCTCCACTTT. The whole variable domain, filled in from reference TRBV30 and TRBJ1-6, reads SQTIHQWPATLVQPVGSPLSLECTVEGTSNPNLYWYRQAAGRGLQLLFYSVGIGQISSEVPQNLSASRPQDRQFILSSKKLLLSDSGFYLCAWRLRGSDSPLHFGNGTRLTVT.

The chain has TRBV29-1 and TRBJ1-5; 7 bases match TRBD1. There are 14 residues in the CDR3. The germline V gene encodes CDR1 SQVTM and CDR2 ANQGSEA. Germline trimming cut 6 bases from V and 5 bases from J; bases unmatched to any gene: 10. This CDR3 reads CSVRDRGDHQPQHF. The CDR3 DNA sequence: TGCAGCGTCCGGGACAGAGGGGATCATCAGCCCCAGCATTTT.

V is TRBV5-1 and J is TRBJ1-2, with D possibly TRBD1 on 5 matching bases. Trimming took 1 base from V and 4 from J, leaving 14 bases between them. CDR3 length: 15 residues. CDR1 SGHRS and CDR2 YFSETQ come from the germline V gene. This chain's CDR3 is CASSLRDGGSYGYTF. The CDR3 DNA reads TGCGCCAGCAGCTTGAGGGACGGAGGGAGCTATGGCTACACCTTC.

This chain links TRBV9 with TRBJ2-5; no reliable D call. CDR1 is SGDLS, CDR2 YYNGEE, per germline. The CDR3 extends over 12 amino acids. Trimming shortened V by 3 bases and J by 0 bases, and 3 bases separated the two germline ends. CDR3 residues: CASSADQETQYF. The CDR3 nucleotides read TGTGCCAGCAGCGCAGACCAAGAGACCCAGTACTTC.

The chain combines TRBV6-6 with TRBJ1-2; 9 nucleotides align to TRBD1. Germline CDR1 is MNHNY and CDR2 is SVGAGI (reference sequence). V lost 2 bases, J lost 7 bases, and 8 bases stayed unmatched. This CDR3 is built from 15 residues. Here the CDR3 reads CASSYPPGQGLGYTF. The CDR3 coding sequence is TGTGCCAGCAGTTACCCCCCCGGACAGGGGCTTGGCTACACCTTC.

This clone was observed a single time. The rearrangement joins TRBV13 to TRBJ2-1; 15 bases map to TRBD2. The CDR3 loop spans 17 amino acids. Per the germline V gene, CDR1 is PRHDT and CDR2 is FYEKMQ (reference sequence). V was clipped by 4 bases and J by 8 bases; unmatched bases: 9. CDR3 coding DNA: TGTGCCAGCAGCTCGCCGGGACTAGCGGGAGGAGGCGATGAGCAGTTCTTC. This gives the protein CASSSPGLAGGGDEQFF.

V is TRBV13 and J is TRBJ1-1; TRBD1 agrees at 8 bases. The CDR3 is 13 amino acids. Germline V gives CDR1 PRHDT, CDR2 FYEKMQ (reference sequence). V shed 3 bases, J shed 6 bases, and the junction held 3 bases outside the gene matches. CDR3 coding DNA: TGTGCCAGCAGCTTTGGCAGGGGGCCTGAAGCTTTCTTT. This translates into CASSFGRGPEAFF.

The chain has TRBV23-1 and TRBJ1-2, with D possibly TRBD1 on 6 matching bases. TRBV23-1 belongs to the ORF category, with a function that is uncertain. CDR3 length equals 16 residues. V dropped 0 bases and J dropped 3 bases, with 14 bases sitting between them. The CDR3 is CASSQSPIGGDYGYTF. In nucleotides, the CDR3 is TGCGCCAGCAGTCAATCGCCTATTGGGGGCGACTATGGCTACACCTTC.